The entry that follows covers one T cell receptor beta chain sequence. This specimen comes from a study of control samples from healthy donors and cancer patients. Trimming left V 3 bases short and J 0 bases short, with 11 bases between. Germline CDR1 reads SEHNR; CDR2 reads FQNEAQ (reference sequence). The CDR3 is 16 residues long. Produced via immunoSEQ multiplex PCR; TCRdb's table is partial and in-frame only. The sample lists about 44,000 clones, more than 70% occurring once. This chain connects TRBV7-9 to TRBJ2-2; D perhaps matches TRBD2 (5 bases). The specimen sequenced was PBMCs. The TCR was taken from an older woman with lung cancer. The CDR3 spells CASSFPYGANTGELFF. The CDR3 DNA reads TGTGCCAGCAGCTTTCCCTACGGGGCGAACACCGGGGAGCTGTTTTTT.